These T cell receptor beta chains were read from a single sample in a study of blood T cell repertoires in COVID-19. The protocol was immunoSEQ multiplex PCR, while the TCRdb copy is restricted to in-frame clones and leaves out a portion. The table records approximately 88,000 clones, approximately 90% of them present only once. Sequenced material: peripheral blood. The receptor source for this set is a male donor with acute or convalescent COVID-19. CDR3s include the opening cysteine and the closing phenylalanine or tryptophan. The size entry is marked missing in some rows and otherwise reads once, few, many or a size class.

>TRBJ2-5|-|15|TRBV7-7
CASSLGDLSQETQYF
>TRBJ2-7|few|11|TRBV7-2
CASSATLEQYF
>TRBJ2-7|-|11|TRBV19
CATSPGRGQYF
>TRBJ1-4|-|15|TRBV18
CASSPVRSEAEKLFF
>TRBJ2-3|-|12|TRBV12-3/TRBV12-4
CASMDIADTQYF
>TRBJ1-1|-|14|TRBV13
CASSGARGNTEAFF
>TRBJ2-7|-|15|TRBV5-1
CASSLVGDSSYEQYF
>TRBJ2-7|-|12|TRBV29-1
CSAQDGSYEQYF
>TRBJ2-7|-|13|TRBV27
CASSSYREYEQYF
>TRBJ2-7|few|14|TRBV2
CASAPGTRNYEQYF
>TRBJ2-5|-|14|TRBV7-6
CASSPSTGTKTQYF
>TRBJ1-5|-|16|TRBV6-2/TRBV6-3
CASSYTGSYSNQPQHF